These 28 T cell receptor beta chains originate from one sample sequenced in a study of Graves' ophthalmopathy and Graves' hyperthyroidism (dated by TCRdb to 2016 to 2019). Instrument used: Illumina HiSeq 2000. TCR beta CDR3 regions were amplified from RNA transcripts for repertoire sequencing. HTBI primers and the Qiagen OneStep RT-PCR kit were used in a first-round RT-PCR, which was followed by a second-round multiplex PCR, size selection and purification. TCRdb ran its own pipeline on the public reads, namely fastp trimming at Q25 and MiXCR clone calling, and kept in-frame beta chains. Rows are combined by CDR3 protein, so each entry shows the most common genes and DNA. The sample table lists 620,000 or so distinct CDR3 sequences, 22% of them with a count of one. Approximately 7% of the sample lies in the top ten. The sequenced material came from peripheral blood. These receptors originate from a young woman with stable Graves' hyperthyroidism. Some clones in this sample may be carry-over from other donors' samples. Donor details come from another sample of the same person, matched by shared clones.

V usage is TRBV30 and J usage is TRBJ2-7; possibly TRBD2 for D (5 bases). This CDR3 region has 13 residues. The germline CDR1 and CDR2 sequences are GTSNPN and SVGIG (reference sequence). Deletions cut 4 bases from V and 5 bases from J, with 15 bases between. The DNA of the CDR3 is TGTGCCTGGACCTCGGGGATCCGAAACGAGCAGTACTTC. Amino acid sequence: CAWTSGIRNEQYF.

This clonotype was counted at least ten times. V and J are TRBV12-3 or TRBV12-4 and TRBJ2-4; D may match TRBD1 or TRBD2 (5 bases each). The CDR3 consists of 15 residues. V lost 0 bases and J 8 bases, leaving 14 bases between the germline ends. The CDR3 nucleotides are TGTGCCAGCAGTTTAGCTCCCCCCGGGGCTGACATTCAGTACTTC. It yields the protein CASSLAPPGADIQYF.

This clonotype was seen repeatedly, ten times or more. A junction boundary mismatches the germline segment, possibly from a read error. The CDR3 DNA follows: TGTGCCGCCAGTGATTCCCGTGGGACAGGGGAGATCTATGGCTACACCTTC. Amino acid sequence: CAASDSRGTGEIYGYTF. The chain employs TRBV24-1 and TRBJ1-2; TRBD1 aligns across 10 bases. From germline, CDR1 is KGHDR and CDR2 SFDVKD. The CDR3 has 17 amino acids.

The genes are TRBV30 and TRBJ1-1; no clear D gene. The CDR3 covers 11 residues. V was clipped by 4 bases and J by 5 bases, with 8 bases between them. Per germline, CDR1 GTSNPN and CDR2 SVGIG (reference sequence). In DNA form, the CDR3 reads TGTGCCTGGACAACCAGAACTGAAGCTTTCTTT. Amino acid sequence: CAWTTRTEAFF.

In its sample, this clonotype was seen many times. The chain is built from TRBV20-1 and TRBJ2-2; D unresolved. The CDR3 sequence is 15 residues long. Trimming pared 8 bases from V and 4 bases from J, leaving 20 bases between. The germline V gene has CDR1 DFQATT and CDR2 SNEGSKA (reference sequence). The CDR3 region is CSTKVAAQGTGELFF. CDR3 nucleotides: TGCAGTACCAAGGTCGCAGCCCAAGGCACCGGGGAGCTGTTTTTT.

A remark on this clonotype: A much larger clonotype is one base distant, so this may be a read error. The chain carries TRBV7-2 and TRBJ2-2; 8 bases match TRBD1. V shed 5 bases, J shed 3 bases, and the junction held 2 bases outside the gene matches. The CDR3 has 14 amino acids. Germline V gives CDR1 SGHTA, CDR2 FQGNSA. The CDR3 bases are TGTGCCAGCAGCACGGGACAGGACACCGGGGAGCTGTTTTTT. Residues: CASSTGQDTGELFF.

This clonotype was counted ten times or more. The rearrangement links TRBV4-1 to TRBJ1-5; TRBD1 agrees at 7 bases. Germline CDR1 is MGHRA and CDR2 is YSYEKL. The CDR3 length is 15 residues. J gave up 7 bases and V 4 bases, and 10 bases lay outside the gene matches. The CDR3 protein is CASSPRQGEVQPQHF. CDR3 in DNA: TGCGCCAGCAGCCCACGACAGGGTGAAGTCCAGCCCCAGCATTTT.

In this sample, this clonotype turned up many times. The rearrangement joins TRBV13 to TRBJ2-7; TRBD2 matches 12 bases. This CDR3 spans 15 amino acids. Trimming took 5 bases from V and 2 from J; bases not matched to a gene: 4. Germline assignment: CDR1 PRHDT and CDR2 FYEKMQ (reference sequence). CDR3 sequence reads: CASSAGLAGTYEQYF. CDR3 coding DNA: TGTGCCAGCAGCGCTGGACTAGCGGGGACCTACGAGCAGTACTTC.

Worth noting for this clonotype: With a much larger clone just one base away, this may be a read error. The rearrangement uses TRBV7-9 and TRBJ2-5; no definite D call. The CDR3 sequence is 13 residues long. Germline CDR1 reads SEHNR; CDR2 reads FQNEAQ (reference sequence). Here the CDR3 reads CASSLYVKETKYF. CDR3 nucleotide sequence: TGTGCCAGCAGCTTATACGTCAAAGAGACCAAGTACTTC.

This clonotype was counted at least ten times. The chain carries TRBV2 and TRBJ2-7; D may be TRBD1 (6 bases). The CDR3 runs 13 residues. Per germline, CDR1 SNHLY and CDR2 FYNNEI. V was clipped by 5 bases and J by 6 bases, with 14 bases between them. For the CDR3, the DNA is TGTGCCAGCAGTCCACGGACAGCCCTCGAGCAGTACTTC. Its translation: CASSPRTALEQYF.

This clonotype was picked up a small number of times. The chain links TRBV12-3 or TRBV12-4 to TRBJ2-7; D unresolved. The CDR3 is 13 residues long. Deletions cut 5 bases from V and 9 bases from J, with 17 bases between. Here the CDR3 DNA reads TGTGCCAGCAGTCTACGGACCCTCCACGGGCAGTACTTC. Translating it yields CASSLRTLHGQYF.

This clonotype was seen a handful of times. This chain connects TRBV7-3 to TRBJ2-6; a possible D gene is TRBD1 (6 bases). Germline V lookup: CDR1 SGHTA, CDR2 FQGTGA. V was cut by 1 base and J by 4 bases, with 11 bases left in between. This CDR3 has 16 amino acids. CDR3 amino acids: CASSLSRGSGANVLTF. The CDR3 nucleotides read TGTGCCAGCAGCTTAAGTAGGGGGTCCGGGGCCAACGTCCTGACTTTC.

This clonotype occurred a few times. The J gene is TRBJ2-7, the V gene TRBV6-1, with D possibly TRBD2 on 6 matching bases. Germline V lookup: CDR1 MNHNS, CDR2 SASEGT. There are 13 residues in the CDR3. The V and J ends lost 7 bases and 6 bases respectively, with 16 bases between them. The CDR3 nucleotides are TGTGCCAGCACTCACGTCGGGAGATCCGAGCAGTACTTC. This translates into CASTHVGRSEQYF.

For this clonotype: A read error may be the cause here, since a much bigger clone is one base away. The missing conserved phenylalanine or tryptophan at the end of this CDR3 makes a read error likely. The gene calls are TRBV5-1 and TRBJ2-7; TRBD1 matches at 9 bases. Looked up from germline, CDR1 is SGHRS and CDR2 is YFSETQ. The junction had 8 bases not matched to a gene; V was cut back by 4 bases and J by 3 bases. This CDR3 has 15 amino acids. CDR3 nucleotides: TGCGCCAGCAGCCCCCGGACAGGGGTAAACTACGAGCAGTACTAC. Amino acid sequence: CASSPRTGVNYEQYY.

This sequence joins TRBV7-2 and TRBJ2-3; D gene uncertain. The V gene lost 5 bases and the J gene lost 4 bases, with 7 bases spanning the gap. The CDR3 is made up of 12 amino acids. Germline lookup yields CDR1 SGHTA and CDR2 FQGNSA. The CDR3 reads CASSEPPDTQYF. CDR3 DNA: TGTGCCAGCAGCGAACCTCCAGATACGCAGTATTTT.

The V and J genes are TRBV5-1 and TRBJ1-2, with D possibly being TRBD1 (5 bases). Looked up from germline, CDR1 is SGHRS and CDR2 is YFSETQ. V lost 4 bases and J lost 2, with 9 bases in between. The CDR3 sequence is 13 residues long. The CDR3 nucleotides read TGCGCCAGCAGCCACAGGTGGAACTATGGCTACACCTTC. Amino acids: CASSHRWNYGYTF.

This clonotype was seen only a few times. Sequence at one end of the junction differs from germline and may be a read error. The rearrangement links TRBV5-1 to TRBJ1-1; weak D call: TRBD1 (5 bases). The CDR3 is 14 residues long. From germline, CDR1 is SGHRS and CDR2 YFSETQ. CDR3 in amino acids: CANSTQDNPNRAFF. DNA of the CDR3: TGCGCCAACAGCACCCAGGACAACCCAAATAGGGCTTTCTTT.

This chain joins TRBV20-1 and TRBJ1-2; D is unclear. CDR3 length: 14 residues. The V end was cut by 3 bases, the J end by 4 bases, with 15 bases between. In germline, CDR1 is DFQATT, CDR2 SNEGSKA (reference sequence). The CDR3 DNA reads TGCAGTGCTAGGCGTTCGACCGCCTTCTATGGCTACACCTTC. It codes for CSARRSTAFYGYTF.

The sample holds many counts of this clonotype. One end of the junction varies from germline; a read error may be responsible. The chain links TRBV4-2 to TRBJ2-7, with TRBD1 matching 9 bases. Germline values: CDR1 LGHNA, CDR2 YNFKEQ. This CDR3 is built from 14 residues. The DNA of the CDR3 is TGTGCCAGTAGCCTAAGGGACAGGGACCACGAGCAGTACTTC. This translates into CASSLRDRDHEQYF.

This clonotype occurred many times. The gene calls are TRBV6-1 and TRBJ1-1, with D maybe TRBD1 (5 bases). Germline V CDR1 and CDR2: MNHNS, SASEGT. This CDR3 comprises 14 residues. The V and J ends lost 6 bases and 2 bases respectively, with 13 bases between them. The CDR3 protein is CASRGRGFNTEAFF. The CDR3 DNA reads TGTGCCAGCAGGGGGCGAGGGTTTAACACTGAAGCTTTCTTT.

The chain uses TRBV12-3 or TRBV12-4 and TRBJ2-6; D uncertain. The CDR3 is 15 amino acids. V shed 6 bases and J shed 0 bases, with 9 bases lying between them. Here the CDR3 reads CASRPSTSGANVLTF. The CDR3 DNA reads as TGTGCCAGCAGACCGTCCACCTCTGGGGCCAACGTCCTGACTTTC.

This clonotype appeared a single time. An end of the junction differs from the germline gene, which may be a read error. V and J are TRBV18 and TRBJ1-1, with D possibly being TRBD1 (6 bases). Germline values: CDR1 KGHSH, CDR2 LQKENI. The CDR3 sequence is 12 residues long. CDR3 DNA: TGTGCCAGCTCACTAGGGGGGACTGATGCTTTCTTT. This translates into CASSLGGTDAFF.

This clonotype was observed many times. This chain uses TRBV28 with TRBJ1-6; 8 positions match TRBD1. Germline-derived CDR1 and CDR2 are MDHEN and SYDVKM. After removal of 5 bases from V and 6 bases from J, the junction contained 6 bases not matched to a gene. CDR3 length: 15 residues. The CDR3 is CASSEGQGRNSPLHF. CDR3 DNA sequence: TGTGCCAGCAGTGAAGGACAGGGCCGTAATTCACCCCTCCACTTT.

V is TRBV15 and J is TRBJ2-7; 9 positions agree with TRBD1. V gave up 2 bases and J gave up 6 bases; unmatched junction bases: 5. Germline V gene lookup returns CDR1 LNHNV and CDR2 YYDKDF (reference sequence). This CDR3 is built from 14 residues. Here the CDR3 DNA reads TGTGCCACCAGCAGATTCTCACAGGGGGCCGAGCAGTACTTC. Translated: CATSRFSQGAEQYF.

This clonotype was picked up many times. The rearrangement uses TRBV20-1 and TRBJ1-2, with TRBD1 matching over 11 bases. V trimming: 7 bases; J trimming: 8 bases; junction bases outside the gene matches: 12. This CDR3 is built from 14 residues. The V gene's germline CDR1 is DFQATT and CDR2 SNEGSKA (reference sequence). The CDR3 DNA reads as TGCAGTGTCCCTCTCCGGGACAGGGGGACGGGCTACACCTTC. This codes for CSVPLRDRGTGYTF.

This clonotype has at least ten counts. This rearrangement joins TRBV6-1 to TRBJ2-2, with D perhaps TRBD2 (5 bases). V lost 6 bases and J lost 4, with 9 bases in between. The CDR3 consists of 13 residues. Germline V gene data show CDR1 as MNHNS and CDR2 as SASEGT. The CDR3 loop is CASRDGGTGELFF. The CDR3 DNA reads as TGTGCCAGCAGAGACGGAGGCACCGGGGAGCTGTTTTTT.

This clonotype has a handful of counts. The genes are TRBV2 and TRBJ2-7, with TRBD2 matching over 8 bases. The CDR3 covers 15 residues. The germline V gene encodes CDR1 SNHLY and CDR2 FYNNEI. V gave up 1 base and J gave up 6 bases; unmatched junction bases: 8. The CDR3 protein is CASSEEGLGVSEQYF. The DNA for the CDR3 is TGTGCCAGCAGTGAAGAGGGACTAGGGGTATCCGAGCAGTACTTC.

The rearrangement uses TRBV12-3 or TRBV12-4 and TRBJ2-5; 11 bases are a match to TRBD1. CDR3 length equals 14 residues. The V and J ends lost 6 bases and 7 bases, in that order; junction bases with no gene match: 7. The CDR3 sequence: CASSREGTGGTQYF. CDR3 in DNA: TGTGCCAGCAGCCGTGAGGGGACAGGGGGGACCCAGTACTTC.